Sequencing of this TCR beta chain was carried out in a study of blood T cell repertoires in COVID-19. Study information: From T cells, B-cell-depleted T cells, or PBMCs came the material, which was cDNA or gDNA.

A single count supports this clone. Authors' processing steps: Researchers report that nucleated cell counts were estimated from reference gene primer amplification. Using immunoSEQ multiplex PCR, the repertoire was profiled, and TCRdb retains in-frame clones only, with some absent. The DNA gave D and trimming, while V, J and clone size come from that table. The table has some 250,000 clones, just over 85% seen once. This CDR3 has 13 residues. The germline V gene encodes CDR1 SNHLY and CDR2 FYNNEI. The ends lost 6 bases at V and 7 bases at J; junction bases unmatched: 7. Participants came from 24 US areas, aged roughly 18 to 89 years. Participants had their cohort set by participant-reported clinical history.

The sample was PBMCs or T cells enriched from blood (not recorded which). The source of this sequence is a man aged 18 to 30 who had recovered from COVID-19. The chain links TRBV2 to TRBJ1-1, with 8 bases identical to TRBD1. The CDR3 coding sequence is TGTGCCAGCAGGACGGACAGGGCCAATGAAGCTTTCTTT. Encoded protein: CASRTDRANEAFF.